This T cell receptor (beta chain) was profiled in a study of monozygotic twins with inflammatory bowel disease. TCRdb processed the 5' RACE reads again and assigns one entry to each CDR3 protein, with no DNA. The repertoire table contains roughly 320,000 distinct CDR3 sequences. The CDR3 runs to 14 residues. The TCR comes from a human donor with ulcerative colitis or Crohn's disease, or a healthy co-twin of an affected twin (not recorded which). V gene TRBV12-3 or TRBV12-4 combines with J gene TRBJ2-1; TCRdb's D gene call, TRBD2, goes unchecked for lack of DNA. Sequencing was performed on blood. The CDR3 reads CASRPGTSGNEQFF.